A selection of T cell receptor beta chains follows, all from one sample in a study of metastatic and nonmetastatic thyroid tumors. TCRdb re-called the PCR reads through MiXCR. The top ten hold 25% to 30% of the sample, which has about 14,000 clones, more than 3% seen once. Sample: tumor tissue. These receptors all stem from a female donor with papillary thyroid cancer or a benign thyroid nodule (not recorded which). Some clones in this sample may be carry-over from other donors' samples. The CDR3 runs from the conserved cysteine through the conserved F or W. Clone size is shown for a subset of rows, as once, few, many or a class of expanded clone.

j_call clone_size v_call cdr3_aa
TRBJ2-7 few TRBV6-1 CASNPTGTGGYEQYF
TRBJ2-7 few TRBV6-4 CAGSYLGGGGGFVTYEQYF
TRBJ2-1 few TRBV6-5 CASSYGGLASNEQFF
TRBJ2-7 - TRBV28 CASSFQTSDSSYEQYF
TRBJ2-2 few TRBV11-3 CASSSHRGSTGELFF
TRBJ2-7 few TRBV5-1 CASSWGLAGDEQYF
TRBJ1-5 few TRBV2 CASQTGRGMDNQPQHF
TRBJ1-1 - TRBV30 CAWSRGQGRTEAFF
TRBJ1-1 medium-sized TRBV29-1 CSVEKNTEAFF
TRBJ1-1 - TRBV29-1 CSVVGGATEAFF
TRBJ2-2 few TRBV6-1 CASSPAQTGELFF
TRBJ2-5 few TRBV20-1 CSSLDYGLDKETQYF
TRBJ2-1 - TRBV18 CASSPSPGVQSYNEQFF
TRBJ2-7 few TRBV11-2 CASSLYPHGAGGEQYF
TRBJ1-1 - TRBV6-1 CASALTSPGGGAFF
TRBJ1-2 - TRBV20-1 CSAIGREERYGYTF
TRBJ1-5 few TRBV10-1 CASSDGTTVGFSNKPQHF
TRBJ1-3 - TRBV29-1 CSVSADSSGNTIYF
TRBJ2-3 medium-sized TRBV9 CASSGGTVTDTQYF
TRBJ2-1 medium-sized TRBV7-9 CASSFLGEQFF
TRBJ2-7 few TRBV11-2 CASSLDRTYEQYF
TRBJ2-7 many TRBV6-1 CASRDLYEQYF